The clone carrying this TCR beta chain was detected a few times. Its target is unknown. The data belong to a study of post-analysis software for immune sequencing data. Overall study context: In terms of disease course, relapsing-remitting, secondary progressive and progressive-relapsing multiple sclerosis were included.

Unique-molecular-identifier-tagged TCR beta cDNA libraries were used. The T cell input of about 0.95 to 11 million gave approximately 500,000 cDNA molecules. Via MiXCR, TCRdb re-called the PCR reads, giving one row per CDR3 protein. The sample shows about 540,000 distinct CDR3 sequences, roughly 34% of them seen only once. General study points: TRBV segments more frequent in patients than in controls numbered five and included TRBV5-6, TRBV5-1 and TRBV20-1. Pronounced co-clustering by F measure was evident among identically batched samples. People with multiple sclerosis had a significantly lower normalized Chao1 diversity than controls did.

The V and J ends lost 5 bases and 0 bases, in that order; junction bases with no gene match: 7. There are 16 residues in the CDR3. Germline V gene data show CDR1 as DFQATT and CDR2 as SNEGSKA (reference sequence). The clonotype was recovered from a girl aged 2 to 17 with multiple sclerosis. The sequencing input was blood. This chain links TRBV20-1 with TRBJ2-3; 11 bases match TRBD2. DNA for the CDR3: TGCAGTGCTGAACTGACTAGCGGGGTCAGCACAGATACGCAGTATTTT. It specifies CSAELTSGVSTDTQYF.